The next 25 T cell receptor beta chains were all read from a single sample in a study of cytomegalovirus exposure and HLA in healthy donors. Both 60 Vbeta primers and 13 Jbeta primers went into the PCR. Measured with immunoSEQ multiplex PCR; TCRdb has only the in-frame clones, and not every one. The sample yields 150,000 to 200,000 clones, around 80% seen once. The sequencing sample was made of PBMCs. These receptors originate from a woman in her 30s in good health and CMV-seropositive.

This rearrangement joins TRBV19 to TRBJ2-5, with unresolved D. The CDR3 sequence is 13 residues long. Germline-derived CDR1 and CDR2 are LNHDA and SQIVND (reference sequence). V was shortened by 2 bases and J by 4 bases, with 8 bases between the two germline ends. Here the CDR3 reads CASSIYWAETQYF. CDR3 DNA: TGTGCCAGTAGTATATATTGGGCAGAGACCCAGTACTTC.

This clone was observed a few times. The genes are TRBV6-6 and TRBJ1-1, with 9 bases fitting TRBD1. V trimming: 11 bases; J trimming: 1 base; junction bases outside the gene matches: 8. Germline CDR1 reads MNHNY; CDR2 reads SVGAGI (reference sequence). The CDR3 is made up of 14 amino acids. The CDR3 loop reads CAVGTGLGNTEAFF. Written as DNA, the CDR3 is TGTGCCGTAGGGACAGGGTTGGGGAACACTGAAGCTTTCTTT.

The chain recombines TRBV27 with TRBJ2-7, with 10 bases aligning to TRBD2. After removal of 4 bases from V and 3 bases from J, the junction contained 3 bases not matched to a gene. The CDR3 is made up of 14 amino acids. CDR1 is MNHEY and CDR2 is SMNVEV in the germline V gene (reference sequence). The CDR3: CASSSGLADYEQYF. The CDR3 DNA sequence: TGTGCCAGCAGTTCCGGACTAGCGGACTACGAGCAGTACTTC.

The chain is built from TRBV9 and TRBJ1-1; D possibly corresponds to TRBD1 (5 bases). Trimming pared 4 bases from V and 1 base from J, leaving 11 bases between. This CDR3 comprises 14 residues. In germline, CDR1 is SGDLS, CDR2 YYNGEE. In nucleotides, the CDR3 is TGTGCCAGCAGCCCCCGACAGTGGAACACTGAAGCTTTCTTT. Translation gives CASSPRQWNTEAFF.

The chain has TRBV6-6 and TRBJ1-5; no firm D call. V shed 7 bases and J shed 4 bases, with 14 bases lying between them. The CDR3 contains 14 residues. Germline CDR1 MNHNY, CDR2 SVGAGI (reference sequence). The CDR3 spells CASIDLGSNQPQHF. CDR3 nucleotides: TGTGCCAGCATTGACTTAGGGAGTAATCAGCCCCAGCATTTT.

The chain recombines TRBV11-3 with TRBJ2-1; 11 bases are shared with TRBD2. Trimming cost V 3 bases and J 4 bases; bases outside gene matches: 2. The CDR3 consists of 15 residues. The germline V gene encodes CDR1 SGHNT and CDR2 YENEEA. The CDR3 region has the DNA TGTGCCAGCAGCTTCCGACTAGCGGGGTACAATGAGCAGTTCTTC. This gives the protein CASSFRLAGYNEQFF.

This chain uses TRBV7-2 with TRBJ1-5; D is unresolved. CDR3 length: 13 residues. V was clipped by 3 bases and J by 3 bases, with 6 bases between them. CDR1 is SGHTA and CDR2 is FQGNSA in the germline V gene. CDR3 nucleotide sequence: TGTGCCAGCAGCTTGCAGGACAATCAGCCCCAGCATTTT. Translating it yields CASSLQDNQPQHF.

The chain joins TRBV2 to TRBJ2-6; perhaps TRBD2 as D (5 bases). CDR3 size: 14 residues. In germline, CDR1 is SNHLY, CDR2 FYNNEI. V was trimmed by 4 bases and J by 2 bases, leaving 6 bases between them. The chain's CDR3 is CASSAEAGANVLTF. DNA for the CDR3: TGTGCCAGCAGTGCGGAGGCTGGGGCCAACGTCCTGACTTTC.

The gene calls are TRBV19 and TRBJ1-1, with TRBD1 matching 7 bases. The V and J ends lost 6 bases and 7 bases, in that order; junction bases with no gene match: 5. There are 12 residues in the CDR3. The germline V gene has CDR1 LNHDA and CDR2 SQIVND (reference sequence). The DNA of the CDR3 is TGTGCCAGTAGAAAACAGGGGTTTGAAGCTTTCTTT. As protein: CASRKQGFEAFF.

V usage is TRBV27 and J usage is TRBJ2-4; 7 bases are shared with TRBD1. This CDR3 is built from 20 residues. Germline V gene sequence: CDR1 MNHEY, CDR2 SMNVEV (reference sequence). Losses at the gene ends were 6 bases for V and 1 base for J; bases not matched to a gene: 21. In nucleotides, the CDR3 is TGTGCCAGCAGCCCGACACCGGGACAGTGGGTAACTGAGGCCAAAAACATTCAGTACTTC. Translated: CASSPTPGQWVTEAKNIQYF.

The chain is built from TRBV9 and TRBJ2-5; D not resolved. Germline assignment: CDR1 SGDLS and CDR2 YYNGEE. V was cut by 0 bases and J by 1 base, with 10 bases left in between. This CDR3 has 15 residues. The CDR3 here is CASSVVGSLQETQYF. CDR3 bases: TGTGCCAGCAGCGTAGTGGGCTCTCTCCAAGAGACCCAGTACTTC.

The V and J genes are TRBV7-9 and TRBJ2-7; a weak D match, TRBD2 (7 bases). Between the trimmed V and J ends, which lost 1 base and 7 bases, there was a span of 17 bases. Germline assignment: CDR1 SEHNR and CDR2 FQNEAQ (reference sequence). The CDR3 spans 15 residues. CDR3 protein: CASSLGRGAVSEQYF. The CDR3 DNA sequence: TGTGCCAGCAGCTTAGGTCGGGGGGCGGTGAGTGAGCAGTACTTC.

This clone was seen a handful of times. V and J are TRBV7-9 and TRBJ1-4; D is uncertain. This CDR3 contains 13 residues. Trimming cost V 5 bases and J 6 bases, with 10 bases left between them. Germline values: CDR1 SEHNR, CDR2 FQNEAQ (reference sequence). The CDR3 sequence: CASSPGMDEKLFF. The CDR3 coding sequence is TGTGCCAGCAGCCCGGGAATGGATGAAAAACTGTTTTTT.

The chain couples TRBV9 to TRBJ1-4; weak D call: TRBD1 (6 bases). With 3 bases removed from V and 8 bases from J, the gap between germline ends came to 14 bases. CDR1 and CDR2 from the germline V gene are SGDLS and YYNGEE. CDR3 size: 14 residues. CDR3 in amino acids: CASSGGGVGEKLFF. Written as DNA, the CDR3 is TGTGCCAGCAGCGGAGGGGGGGTTGGAGAAAAACTGTTTTTT.

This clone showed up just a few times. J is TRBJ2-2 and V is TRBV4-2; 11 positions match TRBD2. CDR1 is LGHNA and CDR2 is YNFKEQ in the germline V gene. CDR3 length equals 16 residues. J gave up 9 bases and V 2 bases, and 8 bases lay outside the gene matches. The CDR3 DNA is TGTGCCAGCAGCCAACCAGGGACTAGCGGAGCCCGGGAGCTGTTTTTT. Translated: CASSQPGTSGARELFF.

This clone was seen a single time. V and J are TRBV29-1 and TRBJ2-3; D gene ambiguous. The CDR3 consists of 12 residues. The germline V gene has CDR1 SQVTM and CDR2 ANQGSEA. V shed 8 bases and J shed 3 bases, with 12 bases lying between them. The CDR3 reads CSTLNPTDTQYF. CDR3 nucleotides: TGCAGCACTCTAAATCCGACAGATACGCAGTATTTT.

The CDR3 DNA is TGTGCCAGCAGTTACTCTGGACAGGGAGCCTACGAGCAGTACTTC. Residues: CASSYSGQGAYEQYF. The J gene is TRBJ2-7, the V gene TRBV6-6, with 8 bases aligning to TRBD1. This CDR3 has 15 residues. The V segment lost 0 bases and the J segment 2 bases; nucleotides outside the gene matches: 3. Germline lookup yields CDR1 MNHNY and CDR2 SVGAGI (reference sequence).

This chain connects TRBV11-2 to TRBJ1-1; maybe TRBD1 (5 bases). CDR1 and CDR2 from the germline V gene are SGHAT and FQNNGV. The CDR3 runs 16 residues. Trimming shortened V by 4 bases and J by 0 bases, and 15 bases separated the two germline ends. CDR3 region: CASSSNPSDMNTEAFF. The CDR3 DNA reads TGTGCCAGCAGCTCAAACCCTTCGGACATGAACACTGAAGCTTTCTTT. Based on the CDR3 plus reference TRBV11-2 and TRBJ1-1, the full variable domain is EAGVAQSPRYKIIEKRQSVAFWCNPISGHATLYWYQQILGQGPKLLIQFQNNGVVDDSQLPKDRFSAERLKGVDSTLKIQPAKLEDSAVYLCASSSNPSDMNTEAFFGQGTRLTVV.

CDR3 loop: CSVPRGQLMNTEAFF. CDR3 nucleotide sequence: TGCAGCGTTCCAAGGGGCCAGCTCATGAACACTGAAGCTTTCTTT. The rearrangement joins TRBV29-1 to TRBJ1-1; TRBD1 might be the D (5 bases). V was shortened by 5 bases and J by 0 bases, with 16 bases between the two germline ends. The germline CDR1 and CDR2 sequences are SQVTM and ANQGSEA. The CDR3 is 15 residues long.

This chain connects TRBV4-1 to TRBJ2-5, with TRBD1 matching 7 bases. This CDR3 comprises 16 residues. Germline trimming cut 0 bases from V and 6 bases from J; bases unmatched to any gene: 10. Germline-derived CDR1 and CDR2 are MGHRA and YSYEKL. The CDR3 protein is CASSQEWGQHIQTQYF. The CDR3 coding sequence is TGCGCCAGCAGCCAAGAATGGGGACAGCATATCCAGACCCAGTACTTC.

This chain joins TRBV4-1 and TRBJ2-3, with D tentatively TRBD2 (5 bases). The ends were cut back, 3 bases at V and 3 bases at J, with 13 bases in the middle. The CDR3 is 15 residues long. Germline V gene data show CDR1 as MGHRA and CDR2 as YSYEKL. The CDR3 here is CASSQRVPVTDTQYF. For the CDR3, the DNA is TGCGCCAGCAGCCAGCGGGTCCCGGTTACAGATACGCAGTATTTT.

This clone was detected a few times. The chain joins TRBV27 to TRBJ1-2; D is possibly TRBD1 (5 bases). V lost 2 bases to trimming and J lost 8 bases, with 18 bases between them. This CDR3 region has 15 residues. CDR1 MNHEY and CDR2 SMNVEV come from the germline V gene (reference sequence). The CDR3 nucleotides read TGTGCCAGCAGTTTAGCGGCTACAGGACCTTACGGCTACACCTTC. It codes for CASSLAATGPYGYTF.

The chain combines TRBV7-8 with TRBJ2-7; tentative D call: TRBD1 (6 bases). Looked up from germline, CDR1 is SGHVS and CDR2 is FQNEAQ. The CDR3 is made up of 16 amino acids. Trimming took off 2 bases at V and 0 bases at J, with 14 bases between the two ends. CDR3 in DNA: TGTGCCAGCAGCTTAACCGGGGCGGACAGCTCCTACGAGCAGTACTTC. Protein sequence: CASSLTGADSSYEQYF.

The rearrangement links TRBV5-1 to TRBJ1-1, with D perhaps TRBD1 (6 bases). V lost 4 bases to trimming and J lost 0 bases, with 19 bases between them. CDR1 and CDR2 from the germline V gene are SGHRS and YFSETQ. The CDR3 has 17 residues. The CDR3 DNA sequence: TGCGCCAGCAGCATCAGGGGCCTCGGGGTCATGAACACTGAAGCTTTCTTT. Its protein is CASSIRGLGVMNTEAFF.

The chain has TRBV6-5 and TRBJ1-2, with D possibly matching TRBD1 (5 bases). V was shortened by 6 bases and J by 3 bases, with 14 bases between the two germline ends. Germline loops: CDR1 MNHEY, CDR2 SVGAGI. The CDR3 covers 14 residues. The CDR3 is CASRGLGAHYGYTF. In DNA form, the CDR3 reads TGTGCCAGCAGAGGGCTAGGGGCCCACTATGGCTACACCTTC.